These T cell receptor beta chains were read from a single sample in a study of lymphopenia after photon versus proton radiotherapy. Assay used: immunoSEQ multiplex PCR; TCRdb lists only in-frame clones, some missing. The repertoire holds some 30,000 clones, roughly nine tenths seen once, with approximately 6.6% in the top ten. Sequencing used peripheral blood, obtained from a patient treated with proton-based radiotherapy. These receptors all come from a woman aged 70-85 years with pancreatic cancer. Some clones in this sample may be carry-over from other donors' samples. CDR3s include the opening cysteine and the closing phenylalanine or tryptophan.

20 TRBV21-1 CASTPATSGRAMYNTDTQYF
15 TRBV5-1 CASSRAGNSYNEQFF
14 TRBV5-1 CASSSLDADTEAFF
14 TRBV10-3 CAISASGTFYEQYF
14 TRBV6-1 CASRVGSSYNEQFF
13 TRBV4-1 CASSQWRREKLFF
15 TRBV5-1 CASSLGGQGNTEAFF
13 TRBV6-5 CASSYEIFYEQYF
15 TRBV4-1 CASSQGQLSGNTIYF
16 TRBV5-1 CASSLGRGPGVTEAFF
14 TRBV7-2 CASSLAWTGSIQYF
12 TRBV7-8 CASSLRGETQYF
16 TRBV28 CASRASPGTGIYEQYF
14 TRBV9 CASSRQGVNEKLFF
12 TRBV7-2 CASSLRGNTIYF
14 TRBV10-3 CAISDSTLNTEAFF
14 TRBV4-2 CASSQGGSGGELFF
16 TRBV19 CASSGTSGWGTDTQYF
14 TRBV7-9 CASSPRGGEREAFF
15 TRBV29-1 CSVDSGTGVLETQYF
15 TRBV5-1 CASTSDRGGIYGYTF
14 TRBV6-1 CASIRSSGTDTQYF
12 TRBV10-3 CAIRGGSEEQFF
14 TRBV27 CASSFGNPDTEAFF